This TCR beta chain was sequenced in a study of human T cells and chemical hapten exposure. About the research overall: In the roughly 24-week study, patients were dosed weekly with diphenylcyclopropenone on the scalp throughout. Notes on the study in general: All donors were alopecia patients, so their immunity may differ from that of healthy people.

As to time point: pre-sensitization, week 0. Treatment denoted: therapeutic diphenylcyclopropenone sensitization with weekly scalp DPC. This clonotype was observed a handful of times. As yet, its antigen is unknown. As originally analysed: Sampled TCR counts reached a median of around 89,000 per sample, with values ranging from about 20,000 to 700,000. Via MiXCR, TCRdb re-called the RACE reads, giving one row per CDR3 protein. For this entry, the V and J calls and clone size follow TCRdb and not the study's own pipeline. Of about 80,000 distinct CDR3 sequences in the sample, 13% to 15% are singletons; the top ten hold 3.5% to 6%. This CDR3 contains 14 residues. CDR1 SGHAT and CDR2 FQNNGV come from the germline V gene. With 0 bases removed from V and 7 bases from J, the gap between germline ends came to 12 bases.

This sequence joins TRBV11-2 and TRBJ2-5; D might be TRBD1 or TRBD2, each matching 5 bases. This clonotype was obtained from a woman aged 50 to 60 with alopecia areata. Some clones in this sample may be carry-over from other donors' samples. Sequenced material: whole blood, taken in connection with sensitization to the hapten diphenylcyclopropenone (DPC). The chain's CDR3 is CASSLDAGSLTQYF. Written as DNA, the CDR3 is TGTGCCAGCAGCTTAGATGCAGGGAGCTTGACCCAGTACTTC. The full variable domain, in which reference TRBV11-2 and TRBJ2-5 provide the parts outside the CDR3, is EAGVAQSPRYKIIEKRQSVAFWCNPISGHATLYWYQQILGQGPKLLIQFQNNGVVDDSQLPKDRFSAERLKGVDSTLKIQPAKLEDSAVYLCASSLDAGSLTQYFGPGTRLLVL.